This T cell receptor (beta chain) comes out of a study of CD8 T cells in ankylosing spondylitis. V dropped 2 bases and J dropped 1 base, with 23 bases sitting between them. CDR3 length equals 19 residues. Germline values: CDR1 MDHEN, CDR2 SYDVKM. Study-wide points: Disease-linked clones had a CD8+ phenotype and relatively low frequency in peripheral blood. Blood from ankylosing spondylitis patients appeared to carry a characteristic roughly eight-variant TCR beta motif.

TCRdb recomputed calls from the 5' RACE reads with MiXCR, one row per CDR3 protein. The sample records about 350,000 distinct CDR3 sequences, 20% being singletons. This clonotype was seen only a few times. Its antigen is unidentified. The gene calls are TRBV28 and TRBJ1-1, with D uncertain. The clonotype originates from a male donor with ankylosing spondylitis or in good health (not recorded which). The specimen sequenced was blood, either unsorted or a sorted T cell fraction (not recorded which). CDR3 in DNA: TGTGCCAGCAGTTTACCCCCGTCCTCCGTCAAAGAGGGGAACACTGAAGCTTTCTTT. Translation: CASSLPPSSVKEGNTEAFF.